The source of this T cell receptor (beta chain) is a study of T cell changes during pregnancy in multiple sclerosis. Per germline, CDR1 SQVTM and CDR2 ANQGSEA. The CDR3 loop spans 11 amino acids. The V gene end was trimmed by 6 bases and the J gene end by 8 bases; junction bases not matched to a gene: 6. Clones were sequenced by immunoSEQ multiplex PCR, and TCRdb holds only the in-frame ones, with some missing. The repertoire includes 40,000 to 60,000 clones, around 90% of them detected once, and over 1.2% sits in the top ten. The sequence was obtained from a female donor in good health, enrolled as a control in a pregnancy study. The material sequenced was peripheral blood, taken in the first trimester of pregnancy. The gene calls are TRBV29-1 and TRBJ1-1, with 7 bases that match TRBD1. The CDR3 nucleotides are TGCAGCGTGGGGACAGTTCAAGAAGCTTTCTTT. Protein product: CSVGTVQEAFF.